These 10 T cell receptor beta chains came from one sample sequenced in a study of blood T cells in healthy people across ages. A sample-barcoded 5' primer and a J-beta primer mix were used in a second PCR of roughly 7 to 11 cycles. TCRdb reprocessed the 5' RACE reads via MiXCR and lists one record per CDR3 protein. The sample has about 1.8 million distinct CDR3 sequences, less than 50% seen once; the top ten hold over 2%. Source material: blood. The origin of the receptors is a woman in her thirties or forties in good health.

This chain links TRBV10-3 with TRBJ2-3; 8 bases are shared with TRBD1. The CDR3 has 14 residues. Trimming cost V 7 bases and J 6 bases; bases outside gene matches: 9. Germline CDR1 ENHRY, CDR2 SYGVKD. Here the CDR3 DNA reads TGTGCCATCAAGTCAGGGGGCCGTTCTGATACGCAGTATTTT. It is translated as CAIKSGGRSDTQYF.

This clonotype was seen a handful of times. V usage is TRBV4-1 and J usage is TRBJ1-2; D unresolved. V shed 4 bases and J shed 0 bases, with 6 bases lying between them. This CDR3 has 13 amino acids. Germline V gives CDR1 MGHRA, CDR2 YSYEKL. The CDR3 DNA is TGCGCCAGCAGCCCTCTTTCTAACTATGGCTACACCTTC. This codes for CASSPLSNYGYTF.

This chain uses TRBV29-1 with TRBJ2-3; D may correspond to TRBD1 or TRBD2 (5 bases each). Trimming pared 5 bases from V and 0 bases from J, leaving 24 bases between. This CDR3 has 18 residues. Germline V gene lookup returns CDR1 SQVTM and CDR2 ANQGSEA. The CDR3 spells CSVSRAIPGPISTDTQYF. The CDR3 bases are TGCAGCGTTTCAAGAGCAATTCCGGGACCCATTAGCACAGATACGCAGTATTTT.

This rearrangement joins TRBV29-1 to TRBJ2-7; 12 bases agree with TRBD2. This CDR3 has 17 residues. Germline V gene data show CDR1 as SQVTM and CDR2 as ANQGSEA. The V segment lost 4 bases and the J segment 5 bases; nucleotides outside the gene matches: 15. This CDR3 is CSVAWELTSGSVDEQYF. CDR3 nucleotides: TGCAGCGTTGCCTGGGAATTGACTAGCGGGAGTGTCGACGAGCAGTACTTC.

The CDR3: CASRHRASNSPLHF. The CDR3 DNA follows: TGTGCCAGCAGGCACCGGGCCTCTAATTCACCCCTCCACTTT. The rearrangement joins TRBV6-5 to TRBJ1-6, with no clear D. The ends were cut back, 6 bases at V and 6 bases at J, with 12 bases in the middle. The CDR3 covers 14 residues. Germline CDR1 MNHEY, CDR2 SVGAGI.

This clonotype has only a few counts. The V gene is TRBV20-1, the J gene TRBJ2-3; D is ambiguous. The CDR3 spans 13 residues. V was cut by 3 bases and J by 5 bases, with 12 bases left in between. CDR1 DFQATT and CDR2 SNEGSKA come from the germline V gene (reference sequence). The CDR3 DNA follows: TGCAGTGCTAGGGACCCTTCTAGAGATACGCAGTATTTT. This gives the protein CSARDPSRDTQYF.

This clonotype came up a few times. This chain uses TRBV20-1 with TRBJ1-6; 8 bases are shared with TRBD1. The trim removed 1 base at V and 9 bases at J, leaving 5 bases unmatched. Germline CDR1 reads DFQATT; CDR2 reads SNEGSKA (reference sequence). This CDR3 region has 14 residues. Written as DNA, the CDR3 is TGCAGTGCTAGAGTGGACAGGGCTTTTTCACCCCTCCACTTT. This codes for CSARVDRAFSPLHF.

CDR3 in DNA: TGTGCCAGCAGCTTTGGCTTCAGCTCCTATAATTCACCCCTCCACTTT. Translation gives CASSFGFSSYNSPLHF. V usage is TRBV5-6 and J usage is TRBJ1-6; D gene unclear. The CDR3 is 16 amino acids. Germline-derived CDR1 and CDR2 are SGHDT and YYEEEE. V was trimmed by 2 bases and J by 0 bases, leaving 9 bases between them.

The chain uses TRBV7-2 and TRBJ2-7; D uncertain. V shed 2 bases and J shed 3 bases, with 8 bases lying between them. Germline CDR1 SGHTA, CDR2 FQGNSA. This CDR3 is 13 amino acids long. The DNA of the CDR3 is TGTGCCAGCAGCTTAAATTGGAACTACGAGCAGTACTTC. It yields the protein CASSLNWNYEQYF.

The chain carries TRBV4-3 and TRBJ1-2, with 7 nucleotides matching TRBD1. CDR3 length: 16 residues. The V gene's germline CDR1 is LGHNA and CDR2 YSLEER. Trimming took 1 base from V and 4 from J; bases not matched to a gene: 9. In DNA form, the CDR3 reads TGCGCCAGCAGCCAAGGACAGGGCGTTGGGAGCTATGGCTACACCTTC. Its protein product is CASSQGQGVGSYGYTF.